This T cell receptor (beta chain) was captured in a study of blood T cell repertoires in COVID-19. Across the whole study: Sites across the United States, Italy and Spain contributed samples from acute and convalescent COVID-19. PBMCs, B-cell-depleted T cells, or T cells were the source of the cDNA or gDNA that made up the material.

How the authors handled the data: Reference gene primer amplification gave estimated nucleated cell counts. TCRdb's table, derived via immunoSEQ multiplex PCR, lists solely in-frame clones and lacks some. That table is the source of V, J and clone size, and D and trimming were worked out from the DNA. The sample lists approximately 380,000 clones, approximately 81% seen once, with approximately 3.6% in the top ten. The germline V gene encodes CDR1 KGHSH and CDR2 LQKENI. This CDR3 is built from 16 residues. With 0 bases clipped from V and 10 bases from J, the junction kept 7 bases outside the gene matches.

The sequence came from a woman aged 18-29 years with acute or convalescent COVID-19. The V call is TRBV18, the J call TRBJ2-1, with 12 bases identical to TRBD1. The sequenced sample was peripheral blood. CDR3: CASSPPGTGGAGEQFF. The DNA for the CDR3 is TGTGCCAGCTCACCACCTGGGACAGGGGGCGCAGGGGAGCAGTTCTTC.